Below are 30 T cell receptor beta chains sequenced from a single sample in a study of T-cell reconstitution after alpha-beta-depleted transplantation in children. The authors prepared the TCRbeta library with unique molecular identifiers. TCRdb reprocessed the PCR reads with MiXCR, giving one entry per CDR3 protein. The sample lists approximately 520,000 distinct CDR3 sequences, roughly 33% occurring once. The sample was PBMCs from the stem cell graft donor, taken from the stem cell graft. Receptor source: a human donor who donated a stem cell graft to a child with aplastic anemia.

The chain has TRBV30 and TRBJ1-4, with D possibly TRBD1 on 5 matching bases. CDR3 length equals 15 residues. Trimming shortened V by 0 bases and J by 5 bases, and 13 bases separated the two germline ends. CDR1 and CDR2 from the germline V gene are GTSNPN and SVGIG (reference sequence). This CDR3 is CAWSVRETENEKLFF. CDR3 coding DNA: TGTGCCTGGAGTGTACGAGAGACAGAGAATGAAAAACTGTTTTTT.

The sample holds a few counts of this clonotype. The chain is built from TRBV10-1 and TRBJ2-1, with D uncertain. The germline V gene has CDR1 WNHNN and CDR2 SYGVQD (reference sequence). Trimming stripped 0 bases from V and 6 bases from J, with 9 bases between. The CDR3 extends over 14 amino acids. DNA for the CDR3: TGCGCCAGCAGTGAGTCCAGGAGCGTCAATGAGCAGTTCTTC. Translated: CASSESRSVNEQFF.

The V and J genes are TRBV7-9 and TRBJ1-2, with D perhaps TRBD1 (5 bases). This CDR3 is built from 13 residues. V dropped 1 base and J dropped 4 bases, with 7 bases sitting between them. CDR1 is SEHNR, CDR2 FQNEAQ, per germline (reference sequence). This CDR3 reads CASSLVTAYGYTF. CDR3 DNA sequence: TGTGCCAGCAGCTTAGTGACAGCCTATGGCTACACCTTC.

The chain joins TRBV6-5 to TRBJ1-3; possible D gene TRBD1, 6 bases. This CDR3 has 17 amino acids. V gave up 0 bases and J gave up 1 base, with 13 bases separating them. Per germline, CDR1 MNHEY and CDR2 SVGAGI. The CDR3: CASSYSAPQGSGNTIYF. Here the CDR3 DNA reads TGTGCCAGCAGTTACTCAGCACCCCAGGGGTCTGGAAACACCATATATTTT.

This clonotype has more than one count but fewer than ten. V gene TRBV20-1 combines with J gene TRBJ2-1; the D gene is possibly TRBD2 (5 bases). Germline-derived CDR1 and CDR2 are DFQATT and SNEGSKA (reference sequence). The V gene lost 6 bases and the J gene lost 0 bases, with 12 bases spanning the gap. The CDR3 runs 14 residues. The CDR3: CSAPDGSSYNEQFF. The CDR3 DNA reads as TGCAGTGCCCCAGATGGGAGCTCCTACAATGAGCAGTTCTTC.

This clonotype has a handful of counts. The chain joins TRBV12-3 or TRBV12-4 to TRBJ1-2; no definite D call. The V end was cut by 5 bases, the J end by 3 bases, with 16 bases between. The CDR3 totals 15 residues. The CDR3, as DNA: TGTGCCAGCAGTGGCAGGAGCCTCTCTTACTATGGCTACACCTTC. It translates to CASSGRSLSYYGYTF.

There are many counts of this clonotype. The V call is TRBV12-3 or TRBV12-4, the J call TRBJ2-7; either TRBD1 or TRBD2 may fit D (5 bases each). Trimming took 2 bases from V and 5 from J, leaving 10 bases between them. The CDR3 totals 13 residues. DNA of the CDR3: TGTGCCAGCAGTTTATTTGGGGGAAACGAGCAGTACGTC. Residues: CASSLFGGNEQYV.

V gene TRBV9 combines with J gene TRBJ1-1; the D is unclear. Per germline, CDR1 SGDLS and CDR2 YYNGEE. This CDR3 is built from 14 residues. V was shortened by 4 bases and J by 1 base, with 11 bases between the two germline ends. The CDR3 region has the DNA TGTGCCAGCAGCTCCCCCACGGGGAACACTGAAGCTTTCTTT. Translation: CASSSPTGNTEAFF.

This clonotype occurred a few times. The CDR3 nucleotides read TGTGCCAGCAGCTTGAAAGGGGTCCCCTACGAGCAGTACGTC. Residues: CASSLKGVPYEQYV. The V and J genes are TRBV5-4 and TRBJ2-7; TRBD1 is a possible D gene (5 bases). The CDR3 spans 14 residues. The germline V and J ends were trimmed by 1 base and 2 bases, with 10 bases remaining between them. CDR1 SGHNT and CDR2 YYREEE come from the germline V gene (reference sequence).

This clonotype came up once. The DNA of the CDR3 is TGTGCCAGCAGCTCTCAACAGGGAAGCTCCTACGAGCAGTACTTC. Its protein is CASSSQQGSSYEQYF. This chain connects TRBV7-9 to TRBJ2-7; D might be TRBD1 (6 bases). Germline-derived CDR1 and CDR2 are SEHNR and FQNEAQ (reference sequence). The germline V and J ends were trimmed by 4 bases and 0 bases, with 13 bases remaining between them. The CDR3 runs to 15 residues.

CDR3 nucleotide sequence: TGTGCCAGCAGTTTAGGACGGGGTGGCGCTGAAGCTTTCTTT. Encoded protein: CASSLGRGGAEAFF. The genes are TRBV12-3 or TRBV12-4 and TRBJ1-1; D uncertain. Deletions cut 1 base from V and 6 bases from J, with 12 bases between. CDR3 size: 14 residues.

The chain links TRBV6-2 or TRBV6-3 to TRBJ2-2; maybe TRBD1 (5 bases). Germline-derived CDR1 and CDR2 are MNHEY and SVGEGT. V was trimmed by 4 bases and J by 2 bases, leaving 8 bases between them. The CDR3 is made up of 14 amino acids. CDR3: CASSWTLNTGELFF. The CDR3 region has the DNA TGTGCCAGCAGTTGGACACTTAACACCGGGGAGCTGTTTTTT.

This chain joins TRBV5-1 and TRBJ2-7; no clear D gene. The V end was cut by 1 base, the J end by 4 bases, with 12 bases between. Germline values: CDR1 SGHRS, CDR2 YFSETQ. The CDR3 covers 14 residues. This chain's CDR3 is CASSLRVPAYEQYF. The DNA of the CDR3 is TGCGCCAGCAGCTTGCGGGTCCCTGCGTACGAGCAGTACTTC.

This clonotype showed up just a few times. The CDR3 sequence: CASSLALTGKDTEAFF. In DNA form, the CDR3 reads TGTGCCAGCAGCTTAGCTCTGACAGGGAAGGACACTGAAGCTTTCTTT. This chain joins TRBV7-9 and TRBJ1-1, with 7 bases lining up with TRBD1. The V gene's germline CDR1 is SEHNR and CDR2 FQNEAQ (reference sequence). Unmatched junction bases numbered 7, after V lost 0 bases and J lost 3 bases. This CDR3 is 16 amino acids long.

This clonotype turned up a few times. This chain connects TRBV5-6 to TRBJ2-7; D gene unclear. Germline V gene sequence: CDR1 SGHDT, CDR2 YYEEEE. The CDR3 extends over 11 amino acids. V was clipped by 4 bases and J by 5 bases, with 7 bases between them. CDR3 nucleotides: TGTGCCAGCAGCAGGAGTAACGAGCAGTACTTC. Translated: CASSRSNEQYF.

This clonotype turned up a few times. The genes are TRBV29-1 and TRBJ2-5, with no clear D. This CDR3 contains 13 residues. Germline CDR1 reads SQVTM; CDR2 reads ANQGSEA. V lost 7 bases and J lost 7, with 19 bases in between. CDR3 bases: TGCAGCGCCTTATTTGGGTCTGAAGGGACCCAGTACTTC. Protein sequence: CSALFGSEGTQYF.

This clonotype was recorded at least ten times. The chain combines TRBV5-1 with TRBJ2-1; 9 bases agree with TRBD2. The CDR3 loop spans 18 amino acids. Germline CDR1 SGHRS, CDR2 YFSETQ. Trimming removed 6 bases from V and 3 bases from J; junction bases left unmatched: 16. CDR3 nucleotides: TGCGCCAGCACGGTAGGGACAGCGACTAGCGGAATCTACAATGAGCAGTTCTTC. This encodes CASTVGTATSGIYNEQFF.

This clonotype was counted a few times. This chain connects TRBV12-3 or TRBV12-4 to TRBJ2-1; D might be TRBD1 (6 bases). V lost 2 bases to trimming and J lost 3 bases, with 11 bases between them. This CDR3 is built from 15 residues. The CDR3 protein is CASSLRARGYNEQFF. The CDR3 nucleotides are TGTGCCAGCAGTTTACGGGCCAGGGGCTACAATGAGCAGTTCTTC.

This clonotype appeared a few times. The chain has TRBV7-9 and TRBJ2-7; no clear D. V was cut by 1 base and J by 4 bases, with 5 bases left in between. The germline V gene has CDR1 SEHNR and CDR2 FQNEAQ (reference sequence). The CDR3 runs 12 residues. CDR3 sequence: CASSLVGYEQYV. The CDR3 nucleotides are TGTGCCAGCAGCTTAGTTGGGTACGAGCAGTACGTC.

This clonotype was seen more than once but under ten times. The J gene is TRBJ2-3, the V gene TRBV20-1; no reliable D call. Trimming took off 0 bases at V and 0 bases at J, with 22 bases between the two ends. The germline V gene encodes CDR1 DFQATT and CDR2 SNEGSKA (reference sequence). CDR3 length: 19 amino acids. Here the CDR3 DNA reads TGCAGTGCTAGAGAACCCTCAAAGAAGGTCTTGAGTAGCACAGATACGCAGTATTTT. Its protein product is CSAREPSKKVLSSTDTQYF.

This chain uses TRBV21-1 with TRBJ1-5; the tabulated D call, TRBD1, remains unverified against the DNA. TRBV21-1 is annotated as a pseudogene. The CDR3 spans 17 residues. CDR3 nucleotide sequence: TGTGCCAGCAGCAGTTTTTTCCCAGGGTCGAGCAATCAGCCCCAGCATTTT. Encoded protein: CASSSFFPGSSNQPQHF.

The J gene is TRBJ2-1, the V gene TRBV29-1; the D gene could be TRBD1 or TRBD2 (5 bases each). The ends were cut back, 5 bases at V and 5 bases at J, with 16 bases in the middle. The CDR3 runs to 14 residues. Germline CDR1 is SQVTM and CDR2 is ANQGSEA. This CDR3 reads CSVTRRGRNNEQFF. The CDR3 coding sequence is TGCAGCGTTACTCGACGGGGACGGAACAATGAGCAGTTCTTC.

This clonotype has only a few counts. This chain uses TRBV29-1 with TRBJ2-1; D possibly corresponds to TRBD1 (5 bases). Germline loops: CDR1 SQVTM, CDR2 ANQGSEA. This CDR3 is built from 13 residues. The ends were cut back, 1 base at V and 6 bases at J, with 10 bases in the middle. Written as DNA, the CDR3 is TGCAGCGTTGAAGGGATCAGGGCCAATGAGCAGTTCTTC. This gives the protein CSVEGIRANEQFF.

This clonotype has more than one count but fewer than ten. This chain uses TRBV29-1 with TRBJ1-2, with D maybe TRBD1 (6 bases). Germline CDR1 and CDR2: SQVTM and ANQGSEA. The CDR3 totals 12 residues. V was shortened by 4 bases and J by 3 bases, with 9 bases between the two germline ends. Written as DNA, the CDR3 is TGCAGCGTTGTCAGGGGCGACTATGGCTACACCTTC. Protein product: CSVVRGDYGYTF. The variable domain in full, with the rest retrieved from reference TRBV29-1 and TRBJ1-2, is SAVISQKPSRDICQRGTSLTIQCQVDSQVTMMFWYRQQPGQSLTLIATANQGSEATYESGFVIDKFPISRPNLTFSTLTVSNMSPEDSSIYLCSVVRGDYGYTFGSGTRLTVV.

This clonotype occurred a few times. The V and J genes are TRBV6-5 and TRBJ2-1; 12 nucleotides match TRBD2. The CDR3 is 18 residues long. J gave up 8 bases and V 6 bases, and 17 bases lay outside the gene matches. The germline V gene has CDR1 MNHEY and CDR2 SVGAGI. CDR3 DNA: TGTGCCAGCAGCCACTTACTAGCGGGAGGCCTCTTAATCGATGAGCAGTTCTTC. It encodes CASSHLLAGGLLIDEQFF.

The chain joins TRBV30 to TRBJ1-1, with 9 positions matching TRBD1. CDR1 and CDR2 (germline): GTSNPN, SVGIG (reference sequence). This CDR3 is 15 amino acids long. With 2 bases clipped from V and 0 bases from J, the junction kept 4 bases outside the gene matches. The CDR3 region is CAWSYRGLVNTEAFF. CDR3 coding DNA: TGTGCCTGGAGTTACAGGGGGCTCGTGAACACTGAAGCTTTCTTT.

This chain uses TRBV30 with TRBJ1-5; D unresolved. The CDR3 loop spans 14 amino acids. Germline CDR1 reads GTSNPN; CDR2 reads SVGIG (reference sequence). V lost 3 bases and J 5 bases, leaving 14 bases between the germline ends. The CDR3 region is CAWSRTAVDQPQHF. CDR3 coding DNA: TGTGCCTGGAGCAGGACGGCCGTGGATCAGCCCCAGCATTTT.

CDR3 DNA sequence: TGTGCCAGCCATCCGGCAGGGGGGACCGGGGAGCTGTTTTTT. This codes for CASHPAGGTGELFF. The genes are TRBV12-3 or TRBV12-4 and TRBJ2-2; D is perhaps TRBD1 (7 bases). V lost 8 bases to trimming and J lost 5 bases, with 15 bases between them. CDR3 length: 14 residues.

This clonotype was counted a single time. This chain links TRBV5-8 with TRBJ1-5, with a weak D call TRBD1 (6 bases). This CDR3 region has 16 residues. Trimming removed 4 bases from V and 2 bases from J, with 16 bases in between. The germline CDR1 and CDR2 sequences are SGHTS and YDEGEE. The CDR3 spells CASSEPGTWGNQPQHF. The CDR3 coding sequence is TGTGCCAGCAGCGAGCCCGGGACATGGGGCAATCAGCCCCAGCATTTT.

The rearrangement links TRBV7-9 to TRBJ2-2; 10 bases line up with TRBD1. CDR1 is SEHNR and CDR2 is FQNEAQ in the germline V gene (reference sequence). The CDR3 totals 17 residues. J lost 4 bases, V lost 2 bases, and 7 bases had no gene match. The CDR3 bases are TGTGCCAGCAGCTTACCGGGACAGGGGTCGTCCACCGGGGAGCTGTTTTTT. This codes for CASSLPGQGSSTGELFF.